This TCR beta chain emerged from a study of blood T cells in healthy people across ages. Study-level results: Long-lived donors carried more naive CD4+ cells and greater diversity than aged donors. With age, beta diversity per million T cells declined roughly linearly, significantly by 40. Diversity estimates drawn from one million T cells were deemed underestimates.

PCR was performed a second time for about 7 to 12 cycles using a sample-barcoded 5' primer and a J-beta primer mix. Researchers report that a template-switch adaptor with 12 random nucleotides tagged each cDNA molecule. MiXCR, run by TCRdb on the 5' RACE reads, gives a single entry per CDR3 protein. The table includes around 1.5 million distinct CDR3 sequences, about 31% detected once. As for this clonotype: The antigen is not known.

The CDR3 consists of 15 residues. CDR1 and CDR2 (germline): SGHTA, FQGTGA. V shed 2 bases, J shed 8 bases, and the junction held 8 bases outside the gene matches. The chain joins TRBV7-3 to TRBJ2-1; 8 bases fit TRBD2. Input material: blood. This TCR was sampled from a woman in her twenties or thirties in good health. CDR3 in amino acids: CASSLPTSETDEQFF. CDR3 DNA sequence: TGTGCCAGCAGCTTACCGACTAGCGAGACGGATGAGCAGTTCTTC.